One sample yielded the 15 T cell receptor beta chains listed below, sequenced in a study of regulatory T cells in long-lasting Graves disease. Time point here: newly diagnosed GD, antithyroid drugs for less than 3 months. Making the TCR library involved RNA that had been extracted from PBMCs. Researchers made TCR beta libraries by using iRepertoire HTBI primers and running Arm-PCR on CDR3 regions. MiXCR, run by TCRdb on the multiplex PCR reads, gives a single entry per CDR3 protein. Found here are around 500,000 distinct CDR3 sequences, about 16% of them singletons; the top ten hold roughly 25%. In addition, the sample was reused for a study of T cells in Graves' hyperthyroidism and ophthalmopathy.

Sequencing used peripheral blood mononuclear cells (PBMCs), obtained at new diagnosis, from a patient treated with antithyroid drugs. These receptors were collected from a woman aged 35 to 59 with Graves disease.

V is TRBV10-2 and J is TRBJ1-6; TRBD1 might be the D (5 bases). CDR1 and CDR2 (germline): WSHSY, SAAADI. The CDR3 has 15 residues. Here the CDR3 DNA reads TGCGCGGTAAGGGGAGGGCAGTCCTATAATTCACCCCTCCACTTT. As protein: CAVRGGQSYNSPLHF.

CDR3 DNA sequence: TGCGCCAGCAGCTTAAGACAGGGAACTGAAGCTTTCTTT. This encodes CASSLRQGTEAFF. The J gene is TRBJ1-1, the V gene TRBV5-1, with 7 bases aligning to TRBD1. The trim removed 2 bases at V and 5 bases at J, leaving 3 bases unmatched. This CDR3 has 13 residues. The germline CDR1 and CDR2 sequences are SGHRS and YFSETQ.

The genes are TRBV4-1 and TRBJ2-7; D uncertain. This CDR3 is 13 amino acids long. The V end was cut by 0 bases, the J end by 6 bases, with 9 bases between. Germline-derived CDR1 and CDR2 are MGHRA and YSYEKL. CDR3 amino acids: CASSQDIKGEQYF. The CDR3 DNA follows: TGCGCCAGCAGCCAAGATATAAAGGGCGAGCAGTACTTC.

This clonotype was observed a handful of times. The chain has TRBV18 and TRBJ2-7; no definite D call. The CDR3 is 14 residues long. Looked up from germline, CDR1 is KGHSH and CDR2 is LQKENI. Trimming stripped 2 bases from V and 3 bases from J, with 11 bases between. CDR3 DNA: TGTGCCAGCTCACCAAGCCAGGAGATCTACGAGCAGTACTTC. It specifies CASSPSQEIYEQYF.

This clonotype has a count of ten or more. The J gene is TRBJ1-4, the V gene TRBV27, with D uncertain. The CDR3 has 14 amino acids. The V end was cut by 8 bases, the J end by 5 bases, with 15 bases between. Germline V gene data show CDR1 as MNHEY and CDR2 as SMNVEV (reference sequence). The chain's CDR3 is CASRLTGSNEKLFF. In nucleotides, the CDR3 is TGTGCCAGCCGGCTCACCGGGTCGAATGAAAAACTGTTTTTT.

This clonotype occurred many times. This chain connects TRBV12-3 or TRBV12-4 to TRBJ2-7; D tentatively fits TRBD1 or TRBD2 (5 bases each). V was cut by 7 bases and J by 0 bases, with 13 bases left in between. CDR3 length: 14 amino acids. In DNA form, the CDR3 reads TGTGCCAGCACCTTCGGGACCCACTCCTACGAGCAGTACTTC. Protein sequence: CASTFGTHSYEQYF.

This clonotype was counted many times. The chain is built from TRBV20-1 and TRBJ1-5, with 11 bases matching TRBD1. The CDR3 has 14 amino acids. J gave up 8 bases and V 4 bases, and 7 bases lay outside the gene matches. Germline lookup yields CDR1 DFQATT and CDR2 SNEGSKA (reference sequence). CDR3 DNA: TGCAGTGCTATCACGGACAGGGGGCTAGAGCCCCAGCATTTT. Protein product: CSAITDRGLEPQHF.

This clonotype was seen ten or more times. The rearrangement uses TRBV3-1 and TRBJ1-3, with D maybe TRBD1 (6 bases). Germline V gene data show CDR1 as LGHDT and CDR2 as YNNKEL (reference sequence). V shed 5 bases and J shed 0 bases, with 11 bases lying between them. This CDR3 comprises 15 residues. The CDR3 sequence is CASSETGASGNTIYF. The CDR3 DNA reads TGTGCCAGCAGCGAGACAGGAGCCTCTGGAAACACCATATATTTT.

The chain joins TRBV7-6 to TRBJ2-7, with a tentative D call TRBD2 (6 bases). CDR3 length equals 14 residues. Germline V lookup: CDR1 SGHVS, CDR2 FNYEAQ. V gave up 5 bases and J gave up 2 bases, with 13 bases separating them. The CDR3 DNA sequence: TGTGCCAGCAGCCGGACGGAGGGAACCTACGAGCAGTACTTC. Its protein product is CASSRTEGTYEQYF.

This clonotype was counted a single time. The rearrangement links TRBV3-1 to TRBJ2-7, with D possibly being TRBD2 (6 bases). The V gene lost 1 base and the J gene lost 0 bases, with 7 bases spanning the gap. CDR1 and CDR2 (germline): LGHDT, YNNKEL (reference sequence). The CDR3 extends over 14 amino acids. In DNA, the CDR3 is TGTGCCAGCAGCCAAGGGAGGGGCTCCTACGAGCAGTACTTC. As protein: CASSQGRGSYEQYF.

This clonotype occurred many times. The V gene is TRBV29-1, the J gene TRBJ1-2; D gene uncertain. V gave up 3 bases and J gave up 7 bases, with 3 bases separating them. The CDR3 is 9 residues long. From germline, CDR1 is SQVTM and CDR2 ANQGSEA. The CDR3 DNA sequence: TGCAGCGTTGACGGTGGCTACACCTTC. It encodes CSVDGGYTF.

V usage is TRBV20-1 and J usage is TRBJ2-1; 8 nucleotides agree with TRBD2. After removal of 6 bases from V and 2 bases from J, the junction contained 9 bases not matched to a gene. Germline V gene data show CDR1 as DFQATT and CDR2 as SNEGSKA (reference sequence). The CDR3 sequence is 15 residues long. DNA for the CDR3: TGCAGTGCCGGGGGGGCTCTTCCTCCCTACAATGAGCAGTTCTTC. Protein: CSAGGALPPYNEQFF.

At least ten counts were recorded for this clonotype. The chain employs TRBV3-1 and TRBJ1-5; a possible D gene is TRBD1 (5 bases). The CDR3 has 20 residues. CDR1 is LGHDT and CDR2 is YNNKEL in the germline V gene (reference sequence). The V end was cut by 5 bases, the J end by 0 bases, with 26 bases between. The CDR3 bases are TGTGCCAGCAGCGCCTACCCTCTGGGGGAGGGCAGAACTAGCAATCAGCCCCAGCATTTT. Its translation: CASSAYPLGEGRTSNQPQHF.

This clonotype has just a few counts. The gene calls are TRBV5-1 and TRBJ1-1, with D unclear. The V gene's germline CDR1 is SGHRS and CDR2 YFSETQ. This CDR3 spans 15 amino acids. Trimming cost V 0 bases and J 0 bases, with 9 bases left between them. The CDR3 reads CASSLDEGLNTEAFF. The CDR3 region has the DNA TGCGCCAGCAGCTTGGATGAGGGTTTGAACACTGAAGCTTTCTTT.

The gene calls are TRBV6-5 and TRBJ1-1; D might be TRBD1 (6 bases). The CDR3 runs to 12 residues. Trimming left V 6 bases short and J 5 bases short, with 10 bases between. CDR1 and CDR2 (germline): MNHEY, SVGAGI. CDR3 sequence reads: CASSYDRTEAFF. In DNA form, the CDR3 reads TGTGCCAGCAGCTACGACAGGACTGAAGCTTTCTTT.